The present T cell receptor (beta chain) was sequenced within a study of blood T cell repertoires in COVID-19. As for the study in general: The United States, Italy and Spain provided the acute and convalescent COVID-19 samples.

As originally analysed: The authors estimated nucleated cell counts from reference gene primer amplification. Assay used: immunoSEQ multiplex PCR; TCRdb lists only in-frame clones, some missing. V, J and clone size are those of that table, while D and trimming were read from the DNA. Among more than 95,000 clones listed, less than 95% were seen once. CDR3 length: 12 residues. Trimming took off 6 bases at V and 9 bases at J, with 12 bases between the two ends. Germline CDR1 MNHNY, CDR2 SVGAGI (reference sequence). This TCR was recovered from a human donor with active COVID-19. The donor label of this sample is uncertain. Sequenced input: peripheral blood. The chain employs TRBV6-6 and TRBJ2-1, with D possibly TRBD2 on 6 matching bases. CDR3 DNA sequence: TGTGCCAGCAGCACTAGCTTGGCTGAGCAGTTCTTC. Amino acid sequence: CASSTSLAEQFF.